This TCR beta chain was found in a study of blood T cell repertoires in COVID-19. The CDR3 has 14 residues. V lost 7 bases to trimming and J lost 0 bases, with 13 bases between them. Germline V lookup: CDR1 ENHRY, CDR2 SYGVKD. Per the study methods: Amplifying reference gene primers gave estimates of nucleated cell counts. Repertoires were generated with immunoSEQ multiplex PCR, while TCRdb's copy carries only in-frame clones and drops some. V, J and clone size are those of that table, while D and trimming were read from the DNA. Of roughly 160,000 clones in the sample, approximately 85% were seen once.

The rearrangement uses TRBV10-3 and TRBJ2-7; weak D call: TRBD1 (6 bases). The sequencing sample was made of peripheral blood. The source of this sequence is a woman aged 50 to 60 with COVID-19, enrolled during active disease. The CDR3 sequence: CAIKIRDNSYEQYF. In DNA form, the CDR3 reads TGTGCCATCAAAATCCGGGACAACTCCTACGAGCAGTACTTC.